These T cell receptor beta chains were read from a single sample in a study of response to subunit inactivated influenza vaccine. TCRdb passed the RT-PCR reads through MiXCR, listing each CDR3 protein once. The sample includes about 520,000 distinct CDR3 sequences, under 8.5% of them seen just once. The sequences come from PBMCs from blood, collected around 25 months after vaccination. These receptors were obtained from a man aged 50 to 75 who received an inactivated influenza vaccine. Both conserved end residues are part of each CDR3. Fields, in order: V gene, clone size, D gene, J gene, CDR3 DNA, CDR3 protein. A D gene is named only where the DNA matches it firmly. Size is stated for part of the rows, as once, few or many counts, or as a class when the clone is expanded.

>TRBV20-1|few|TRBD1|TRBJ2-4
TGCAGTGCCCGGGGACAGCGAAAAAACATTCAGTACTTC
CSARGQRKNIQYF
>TRBV28|few|.|TRBJ1-6
TGTGCCAGCGGATCGGGCGGTGGTGGGAGGAGAGCCCTCCACTTT
CASGSGGGGRRALHF
>TRBV7-2|few|.|TRBJ2-1
TGTGCCAGCAGCAAGGACTCACTACCCAATGAGCAGTTCTTC
CASSKDSLPNEQFF
>TRBV11-2|.|TRBD2|TRBJ2-4
TGTGCCAGCAGCTGGATCGGACTAGGGCGATTTGCCAAAAACATTCAGTACTTC
CASSWIGLGRFAKNIQYF
>TRBV20-1|many|.|TRBJ2-7
TGCAGTGCAATAGGACCCCTCTACGAGCAGTACTTC
CSAIGPLYEQYF
>TRBV5-1|many|TRBD2|TRBJ2-7
TGCGCCAGCAGCCCCGGGACTAGCGCCCACGAGCAGTACTTC
CASSPGTSAHEQYF
>TRBV10-3|many|.|TRBJ2-3
TGTGCCATCAGGGCAGGCGGGGGCGGTACAGATACGCAGTATTTT
CAIRAGGGGTDTQYF
>TRBV7-9|many|TRBD1|TRBJ2-7
TGTGCCAGCACCGATTCCGGGACAGGGGACAAAGTGCAGTACTTC
CASTDSGTGDKVQYF
>TRBV29-1|many|.|TRBJ2-7
TGCAGCGTTGGTCTCGGGAGCTCCTACGAGCAGTACTTC
CSVGLGSSYEQYF
>TRBV20-1|few|.|TRBJ2-5
TGCAGTGCTAGGGGAAGAGACTACCAAGAGACCCAGTACTTC
CSARGRDYQETQYF
>TRBV11-2|few|.|TRBJ2-3
TGTGCCAGCAGATCAGGGGAGGCTACGCAGTATTTT
CASRSGEATQYF
>TRBV2|.|TRBD1|TRBJ1-2
TGTGCCAGCGTGGCGGACAGGGGTTTCGTGGACTATGGCTACACCTTC
CASVADRGFVDYGYTF
>TRBV3-1|few|.|TRBJ2-2
TGTGCCAGCACCGTCGGGGCCGGGGAGCTGTTTTTT
CASTVGAGELFF
>TRBV28|.|TRBD1|TRBJ2-7
TGTGCCAGCAGACTGACAGGGTACGAGCAGTACTTC
CASRLTGYEQYF
>TRBV28|few|.|TRBJ1-2
TGTGCCAGCACGGGGGCGGTAGCTAACTATGGCTACACCTTC
CASTGAVANYGYTF
>TRBV19|.|TRBD1|TRBJ1-5
TGTGCCAGTAGCGGACAGGGTAACCATCAGCCCCAGCATTTT
CASSGQGNHQPQHF
>TRBV24-1|few|.|TRBJ2-5
TGTGCCACGGCCAGAGACCAAGAGACCCAGTACTTC
CATARDQETQYF
>TRBV12-3/TRBV12-4|few|.|TRBJ2-7
TGTGCCAGCAGATCCCCAGGACGGGGCGAGCAGTACTTC
CASRSPGRGEQYF
>TRBV5-1|many|TRBD1|TRBJ1-6
TGCGCCAGCAGCCGGACAGGGGTTTATTCACCCCTCCACTTT
CASSRTGVYSPLHF
>TRBV7-2|many|.|TRBJ2-2
TGTGCCAGCAGCTTAGTAGTCAGGGCACCCGGGGAGCTGTTTTTT
CASSLVVRAPGELFF
>TRBV28|few|.|TRBJ2-3
TGTGCCAGCAACGGGGCTGGCACAGATACGCAGTATTTT
CASNGAGTDTQYF